Below, 10 T cell receptor beta chains from the same sample are listed, as sequenced in a study of blood T cells in healthy people across ages. Through a sample-barcoded 5' primer and a J-beta primer mix, a second PCR was run for 7 to 11 cycles. TCRdb passed the 5' RACE reads through MiXCR, listing each CDR3 protein once. The repertoire holds about a million distinct CDR3 sequences, with around 54% as singletons. Sequencing was carried out using blood. Receptors originate from a woman aged 55-69 years in good health.

About this clonotype itself: An end of the junction differs from the germline gene, which may be a read error. J is TRBJ2-5 and V is TRBV20-1; 9 bases fit TRBD2. Per the germline V gene, CDR1 is DFQATT and CDR2 is SNEGSKA (reference sequence). CDR3 length: 14 residues. The CDR3 region is CSASWGLADYEQNF. In nucleotides, the CDR3 is TGCAGTGCTAGTTGGGGACTAGCTGACTACGAGCAGAACTTC.

The rearrangement joins TRBV12-3 or TRBV12-4 to TRBJ2-1; D gene ambiguous. The CDR3 covers 16 residues. V was shortened by 4 bases and J by 13 bases, with 26 bases between the two germline ends. CDR3 region: CASSYALGSRQETQFF. DNA of the CDR3: TGTGCCAGCAGTTATGCGTTGGGAAGTCGCCAAGAGACCCAGTTCTTC.

DNA for the CDR3: TGTGCCAGCAGCCACCTACTAGCGGGGCCTAGCACAGATACGCAGTATTTT. Its protein is CASSHLLAGPSTDTQYF. This chain links TRBV14 with TRBJ2-3; 10 bases align to TRBD2. The CDR3 is made up of 17 amino acids. CDR1 and CDR2 (germline): SGHDN, FVKESK. The V segment lost 3 bases and the J segment 0 bases; nucleotides outside the gene matches: 6.

This chain links TRBV6-1 with TRBJ2-3; 9 bases match TRBD1. CDR1 and CDR2 (germline): MNHNS, SASEGT. The CDR3 runs 13 residues. J gave up 6 bases and V 9 bases, and 7 bases lay outside the gene matches. The CDR3 coding sequence is TGTGCCAGTTGGACAGGGGACCTGGATACGCAGTATTTT. It specifies CASWTGDLDTQYF.

This clonotype came up a few times. J is TRBJ1-5 and V is TRBV28; no clear D gene. V lost 4 bases, J lost 6 bases, and 10 bases lay in between. Germline V gene lookup returns CDR1 MDHEN and CDR2 SYDVKM. The CDR3 runs 13 residues. CDR3 sequence reads: CASSSSRFQPQHF. The DNA of the CDR3 is TGTGCCAGCAGTTCCTCCCGGTTTCAGCCCCAGCATTTT.

This chain connects TRBV15 to TRBJ1-5; a weak D match, TRBD1 (5 bases). Between the trimmed V and J ends, which lost 0 bases and 7 bases, there was a span of 22 bases. Germline loops: CDR1 LNHNV, CDR2 YYDKDF (reference sequence). The CDR3 consists of 18 residues. The CDR3 DNA follows: TGTGCCACCAGCAGAGAATACATACAGCCGGGGACGGGGCAGCCCCAGCATTTT. Encoded protein: CATSREYIQPGTGQPQHF.

The J gene is TRBJ2-5, the V gene TRBV28; no firm D call. Trimming stripped 6 bases from V and 1 base from J, with 12 bases between. The germline V gene encodes CDR1 MDHEN and CDR2 SYDVKM. CDR3 size: 14 residues. The DNA of the CDR3 is TGTGCCAGCAGCGTGGAATGGAGCCAAGAGACCCAGTACTTC. It codes for CASSVEWSQETQYF. Looking up the rest from reference TRBV28 and TRBJ2-5 gives the full variable domain: DVKVTQSSRYLVKRTGEKVFLECVQDMDHENMFWYRQDPGLGLRLIYFSYDVKMKEKGDIPEGYSVSREKKERFSLILESASTNQTSMYLCASSVEWSQETQYFGPGTRLLVL.

Comment on this clonotype: Given a far larger clone just one base away, this is likely a sequencing read error. The chain is built from TRBV7-2 and TRBJ2-3; D may be TRBD2 (6 bases). The CDR3 consists of 14 residues. From germline, CDR1 is SGHTA and CDR2 FQGNSA. DNA for the CDR3: TGTGCCACCAGCTTCAGCGGGAGCACAGATACGCAGTATTTT. As protein: CATSFSGSTDTQYF. The full variable domain, in which reference TRBV7-2 and TRBJ2-3 provide the parts outside the CDR3, is GAGVSQSPSNKVTEKGKDVELRCDPISGHTALYWYRQSLGQGLEFLIYFQGNSAPDKSGLPSDRFSAERTGGSVSTLTIQRTQQEDSAVYLCATSFSGSTDTQYFGPGTRLTVL.

The rearrangement links TRBV21-1 to TRBJ2-7; the table's D call of TRBD1 was not tested on the DNA. TRBV21-1 is labeled a pseudogene. The CDR3 is 17 residues long. The CDR3 sequence is CASSKQQLPGHNYEQYF. As DNA, the CDR3 is TGTGCCAGCAGCAAACAACAGTTGCCGGGACATAACTACGAGCAGTACTTC.

In regard to this clonotype: One junction end disagrees with the germline gene, perhaps due to a read error. This chain links TRBV2 with TRBJ2-7; 8 positions agree with TRBD1. In germline, CDR1 is SNHLY, CDR2 FYNNEI. This CDR3 is 14 amino acids long. The CDR3 loop is CACSRQGLGLEQYF. The CDR3 DNA follows: TGTGCCTGCAGCAGACAGGGGCTGGGGCTCGAGCAGTACTTC.